The T cell receptor (beta chain) described here comes from a study of blood T cell repertoires in COVID-19. Profiling relied on immunoSEQ multiplex PCR, and the TCRdb table lists in-frame clones only, not all of them. The top ten hold under 0.3% of the sample, which has approximately 670,000 clones, 75% to 90% seen once. Trimming took off 3 bases at V and 3 bases at J, with 16 bases between the two ends. Per germline, CDR1 SGDLS and CDR2 YYNGEE. The CDR3 is 17 residues long. This chain uses TRBV9 with TRBJ2-6; a weak D match, TRBD1 (6 bases). This TCR came from a woman in her late teens or twenties with acute or convalescent COVID-19. The sample comprised peripheral blood. For the CDR3, the DNA is TGTGCCAGCAGCGGGGCAGGGGCTTGGTATGGGGCCAACGTCCTGACTTTC. As protein: CASSGAGAWYGANVLTF.